A selection of T cell receptor beta chains follows, all from one sample in a study of OX40 agonist ivuxolimab in advanced cancers. Sequencing was performed with immunoSEQ multiplex PCR; in TCRdb, only in-frame clones are kept and a portion is missing. Of 55,000 to 70,000 clones in the sample, about 85% were seen once. The specimen comprised CD4+ or CD8+ T cells sorted from blood, sampled in a trial of the OX40 agonist ivuxolimab. These receptors were collected from an adult with an advanced solid tumor such as melanoma, head and neck, liver or kidney cancer. The CDR3 runs from the conserved cysteine through the conserved F or W. Fields, in order: D gene, J gene, clone size, V gene, CDR3 DNA, CDR3 protein. D genes are given only for firm matches. Clone size appears in some rows only: once, few, many, or a class for an expanded clone.

D: TRBD2
J: TRBJ2-3
size: -
V: TRBV19
DNA: TGTGCCAGTAGTACCGGGACTAGCGGGAGTTGGACAGATACGCAGTATTTT
CDR3: CASSTGTSGSWTDTQYF

D: TRBD1
J: TRBJ1-6
size: -
V: TRBV9
DNA: TGTGCCAGCAGCCCAAGACAGGGGGGGAATTCACCCCTCCACTTT
CDR3: CASSPRQGGNSPLHF

D: -
J: TRBJ1-3
size: -
V: TRBV28
DNA: TGTGCCAGCAGCCTGACGGGGGGTTCTGCTGGAAACACCATATATTTT
CDR3: CASSLTGGSAGNTIYF

D: -
J: TRBJ2-5
size: -
V: TRBV4-2
DNA: TGTGCCAGCAGCCAAGACTTACAGGGGGGGGAGACCCAGTACTTC
CDR3: CASSQDLQGGETQYF

D: -
J: TRBJ2-7
size: -
V: TRBV30
DNA: TGTGCCTGGAGAGAACCCCACGAGCAGTACTTC
CDR3: CAWREPHEQYF

D: -
J: TRBJ2-1
size: -
V: TRBV6-1
DNA: TGTGCCAGCATTTACTACAATGAGCAGTTCTTC
CDR3: CASIYYNEQFF

D: -
J: TRBJ2-1
size: -
V: TRBV11-2
DNA: TGTGCCAGCAGCCCTCGCCCTTCCTACAATGAGCAGTTCTTC
CDR3: CASSPRPSYNEQFF

D: TRBD1
J: TRBJ2-3
size: -
V: TRBV29-1
DNA: TGCAGCGTCCGGACAGGGCGCTGGGCAGATACGCAGTATTTT
CDR3: CSVRTGRWADTQYF

D: -
J: TRBJ1-6
size: -
V: TRBV19
DNA: TGTGCCAGTAGTAGCCGCGGCCCCCTCCACTTT
CDR3: CASSSRGPLHF

D: -
J: TRBJ1-2
size: -
V: TRBV5-4
DNA: TGTGCCAGCAGCTGGCCAGGACAGCTTCACTATGGCTACACCTTC
CDR3: CASSWPGQLHYGYTF

D: -
J: TRBJ2-2
size: -
V: TRBV7-9
DNA: TGTGCCAGCAGCTTAGGAAGGGCTCGGGAGCTGTTTTTT
CDR3: CASSLGRARELFF

D: -
J: TRBJ2-5
size: -
V: TRBV6-1
DNA: TGTGCCAGCATTGTCCCCTGGGGAGAGACCCAGTACTTC
CDR3: CASIVPWGETQYF

D: -
J: TRBJ1-3
size: -
V: TRBV7-8
DNA: TGTGCCAGCAGCTTAGACCAATTAAGAAACACCATATATTTT
CDR3: CASSLDQLRNTIYF

D: -
J: TRBJ2-3
size: -
V: TRBV6-5
DNA: TGTGCCAGCAGGAAGACTTGGGGGGTCGCAGATACGCAGTATTTT
CDR3: CASRKTWGVADTQYF

D: TRBD2
J: TRBJ2-7
size: -
V: TRBV11-3
DNA: TGTGCCAGCAGCTTTTTCGAGACTAGCACGGCCGAGCAGTACTTC
CDR3: CASSFFETSTAEQYF

D: -
J: TRBJ2-5
size: -
V: TRBV2
DNA: TGTGCCAGCAGTGAAAATGGGGTGGAGACCCAGTACTTC
CDR3: CASSENGVETQYF

D: -
J: TRBJ1-3
size: -
V: TRBV27
DNA: TGTGCCAGCAGGGGGCGCGGAAACACCATATATTTT
CDR3: CASRGRGNTIYF

D: -
J: TRBJ2-7
size: -
V: TRBV28
DNA: TGTGCCATCCCGGGGAAAAACTCCTACGAGCAGTACTTC
CDR3: CAIPGKNSYEQYF

D: -
J: TRBJ1-5
size: -
V: TRBV19
DNA: TGTGCCAGTAGTGAAGGGGAAGATCAGCCCCAGCATTTT
CDR3: CASSEGEDQPQHF

D: -
J: TRBJ2-7
size: -
V: TRBV7-9
DNA: TGTGCCAGCAGCCCCTTCTACGAGCAGTACTTC
CDR3: CASSPFYEQYF

D: -
J: TRBJ1-2
size: once
V: TRBV9
DNA: TGTGCCAGCAGCGGAGTGGGACTAAACTATGGCTACACCTTC
CDR3: CASSGVGLNYGYTF

D: TRBD2
J: TRBJ2-7
size: -
V: TRBV7-2
DNA: TGTGCCAGCAGCTTAAGGGTGGCTAGCGGGAGTACCCACGAGCAGTACTTC
CDR3: CASSLRVASGSTHEQYF

D: -
J: TRBJ1-5
size: -
V: TRBV7-6
DNA: TGTGCCAGCAGCTTAAATGTAGGGGGGAATCAGCCCCAGCATTTT
CDR3: CASSLNVGGNQPQHF

D: TRBD2
J: TRBJ2-7
size: once
V: TRBV4-2
DNA: TGTGCCAGCAGCCAGACTAGCGGGATAGTCTACGAGCAGTACTTC
CDR3: CASSQTSGIVYEQYF

D: -
J: TRBJ2-5
size: -
V: TRBV6-1
DNA: TGTGCCAGCAGTGAACGGCCCCAAGAGACCCAGTACTTC
CDR3: CASSERPQETQYF

D: -
J: TRBJ1-1
size: -
V: TRBV7-2
DNA: TGTGCCAGCAGCTTAGACGGGGGAGGGGACACTGAAGCTTTCTTT
CDR3: CASSLDGGGDTEAFF

D: TRBD2
J: TRBJ2-7
size: -
V: TRBV5-4
DNA: TGTGCCAGCAGCTTGGTACTAGCGGGAGACGAGCAGTACTTC
CDR3: CASSLVLAGDEQYF

D: -
J: TRBJ1-1
size: -
V: TRBV7-9
DNA: TGTGCCAGCAGCTACATTACAGGAAACACTGAAGCTTTCTTT
CDR3: CASSYITGNTEAFF

D: -
J: TRBJ1-4
size: -
V: TRBV7-2
DNA: TGTGCCAGCAGCCCCAGCGGCAGGGAAAAACTGTTTTTT
CDR3: CASSPSGREKLFF

D: -
J: TRBJ2-4
size: few
V: TRBV30
DNA: TGTGCCTGGAGTGTTGGTGGGACCAAAAACATTCAGTACTTC
CDR3: CAWSVGGTKNIQYF

D: TRBD2
J: TRBJ2-7
size: -
V: TRBV9
DNA: TGTGCCAGCAGCGTAGAAGCGGGATCTGGAGCCTACGAGCAGTACTTC
CDR3: CASSVEAGSGAYEQYF

D: -
J: TRBJ2-1
size: -
V: TRBV28
DNA: TGTGCCAGCAGTGTACTGACGCCCTACAATGAGCAGTTCTTC
CDR3: CASSVLTPYNEQFF

D: TRBD1
J: TRBJ2-7
size: -
V: TRBV11-2
DNA: TGTGCCAGCAGCCTATCCGGGACAGAAACCTACGAGCAGTACTTC
CDR3: CASSLSGTETYEQYF

D: -
J: TRBJ1-5
size: -
V: TRBV2
DNA: TGTGCCAGCAGTGAAGCGCAGTTCAGCAATCAGCCCCAGCATTTT
CDR3: CASSEAQFSNQPQHF

D: -
J: TRBJ2-1
size: -
V: TRBV25-1
DNA: TGTGCCAGCAGTGAAAAATGGCAGGGAAATCCCAATGAGCAGTTCTTC
CDR3: CASSEKWQGNPNEQFF

D: -
J: TRBJ2-5
size: -
V: TRBV29-1
DNA: TGCAGCGTTGAAGATCTAGGAAATCTCCAAGAGACCCAGTACTTC
CDR3: CSVEDLGNLQETQYF

D: TRBD1
J: TRBJ2-7
size: -
V: TRBV9
DNA: TGTGCCAGCAGCGTAGACGGGACAGGGGGCGACGAGCAGTACTTC
CDR3: CASSVDGTGGDEQYF

D: -
J: TRBJ1-5
size: -
V: TRBV28
DNA: TGTGCCAGCAGTTTAGGGGGCGATAGCAATCAGCCCCAGCATTTT
CDR3: CASSLGGDSNQPQHF

D: TRBD1
J: TRBJ2-1
size: -
V: TRBV27
DNA: TGTGCCAGCAGTCCCGGGACAGGGTTGAATGAGCAGTTCTTC
CDR3: CASSPGTGLNEQFF

D: TRBD1
J: TRBJ2-1
size: few
V: TRBV6-4
DNA: TGTGCCAGCAGTGACTCGACAGGGGGCGATGAGCAGTTCTTC
CDR3: CASSDSTGGDEQFF

D: -
J: TRBJ1-1
size: -
V: TRBV23-1
DNA: TGCGCCAGCAGTCAATCGTGGCAGGCGGGCATGAACACTGAAGCTTTCTTT
CDR3: CASSQSWQAGMNTEAFF

D: -
J: TRBJ2-7
size: -
V: TRBV7-9
DNA: TGTGCCAGCAGCTTAAAGCCTCCGCCTTTGGGGCTCTACGAGCAGTACTTC
CDR3: CASSLKPPPLGLYEQYF

D: TRBD1
J: TRBJ1-1
size: -
V: TRBV19
DNA: TGTGCCAGTAGTAAATCGACAGGGATTGGGAACACTGAAGCTTTCTTT
CDR3: CASSKSTGIGNTEAFF

D: -
J: TRBJ2-1
size: -
V: TRBV5-4
DNA: TGTGCCAGCAGCTTGCTGGTTCAGGGTGAGCAGTTCTTC
CDR3: CASSLLVQGEQFF

D: -
J: TRBJ1-4
size: -
V: TRBV9
DNA: TGTGCCAGCAGCTCCCGGGCTGAAATAGGTGAAAAACTGTTTTTT
CDR3: CASSSRAEIGEKLFF

D: TRBD1
J: TRBJ1-4
size: -
V: TRBV28
DNA: TGTGCCAGCAGCAAAGACAGGGGGCTAGGGGATGAAAAACTGTTTTTT
CDR3: CASSKDRGLGDEKLFF

D: -
J: TRBJ2-7
size: few
V: TRBV19
DNA: TGTGCCAGTATAGACAGTCTATCTTACGAGCAGTACTTC
CDR3: CASIDSLSYEQYF

D: -
J: TRBJ2-3
size: -
V: TRBV11-2
DNA: TGTGCCAGCAGCGTAGATGGAAACACAGATACGCAGTATTTT
CDR3: CASSVDGNTDTQYF

D: TRBD2
J: TRBJ2-1
size: few
V: TRBV28
DNA: TGTGCCAGCAGTTTTGAGGGACTAGCGGGAGGCGCCTCCTACAATGAGCAGTTCTTC
CDR3: CASSFEGLAGGASYNEQFF

D: TRBD2
J: TRBJ2-2
size: once
V: TRBV6-5
DNA: TGTGCCAGCAGAGGACTAGCGAACACCGGGGAGCTGTTTTTT
CDR3: CASRGLANTGELFF

D: TRBD2
J: TRBJ2-7
size: -
V: TRBV27
DNA: TGTGCCAGCGGTGCTAGCGGAAGCTCCTACGAGCAGTACTTC
CDR3: CASGASGSSYEQYF

D: -
J: TRBJ1-1
size: -
V: TRBV21-1
DNA: TGTGCCAGCAGCAAGAACCCCTTCAACACTGAAGCTTTCTTT
CDR3: CASSKNPFNTEAFF

D: -
J: TRBJ2-7
size: -
V: TRBV11-2
DNA: TGTGCCAGCAGCGGCAGGACGGCCTACGAGCAGTACTTC
CDR3: CASSGRTAYEQYF

D: TRBD2
J: TRBJ2-7
size: few
V: TRBV7-9
DNA: TGTGCCAGCAGCTTGGGAGGGGAACTCTACGAGCAGTACTTC
CDR3: CASSLGGELYEQYF